This T cell receptor (beta chain) appears in the sequencing data of a study of OX40 agonist ivuxolimab in advanced cancers. Background on the study: Across the patients, intravenous ivuxolimab was delivered every 2 weeks at 0.01 to 10 mg/kg.

The germline V gene encodes CDR1 MNHEY and CDR2 SMNVEV (reference sequence). The CDR3 is 13 amino acids. The germline V and J ends were trimmed by 5 bases and 2 bases, with 8 bases remaining between them. Only in-frame clones appear in the TCRdb table, and some are missing; sequencing was by immunoSEQ multiplex PCR. The data show approximately 12,000 clones, 84% seen once. Material: CD4+ or CD8+ T cells sorted from blood, obtained in a trial of the OX40 agonist ivuxolimab. The chain combines TRBV27 with TRBJ2-3; weak D call: TRBD1 (6 bases). The receptor's source is an adult with an advanced solid tumor such as melanoma, head and neck, liver or kidney cancer. In nucleotides, the CDR3 is TGTGCCAGCAGTACAGGGCTCACAGATACGCAGTATTTT. Translating gives CASSTGLTDTQYF.